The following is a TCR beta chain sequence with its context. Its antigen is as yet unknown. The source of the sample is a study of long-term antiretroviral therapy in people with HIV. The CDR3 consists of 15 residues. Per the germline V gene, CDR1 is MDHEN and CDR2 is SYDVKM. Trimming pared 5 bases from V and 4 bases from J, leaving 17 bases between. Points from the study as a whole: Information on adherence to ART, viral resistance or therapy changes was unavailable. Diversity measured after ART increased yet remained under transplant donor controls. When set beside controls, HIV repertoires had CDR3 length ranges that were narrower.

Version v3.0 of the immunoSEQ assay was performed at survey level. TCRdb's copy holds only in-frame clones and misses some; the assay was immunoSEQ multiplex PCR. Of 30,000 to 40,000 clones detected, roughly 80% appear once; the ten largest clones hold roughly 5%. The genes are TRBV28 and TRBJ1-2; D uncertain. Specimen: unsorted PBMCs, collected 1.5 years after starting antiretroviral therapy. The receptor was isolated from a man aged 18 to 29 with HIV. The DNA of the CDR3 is TGTGCCAGCAGTCCCGCCCCCCCCGGGGTCTATGGCTACACCTTC. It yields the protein CASSPAPPGVYGYTF.